Each of the 5 T cell receptor beta chains below was sequenced from the same sample in a study of blood T cell repertoires in COVID-19. This table comes from immunoSEQ multiplex PCR, and its TCRdb copy is limited to in-frame clones, with some not included. This sample has about 220,000 clones, with 84% found just once. The specimen was peripheral blood. Receptors originate from a man aged 30 to 45 with active or convalescent COVID-19.

V usage is TRBV19 and J usage is TRBJ1-5; the match to TRBD1 covers 10 bases. The CDR3 runs to 15 residues. From germline, CDR1 is LNHDA and CDR2 SQIVND (reference sequence). The junction had 1 base not matched to a gene; V was cut back by 4 bases and J by 1 base. This CDR3 is CASSRQGASNQPQHF. The CDR3 DNA reads as TGTGCCAGTAGTAGACAGGGGGCGAGCAATCAGCCCCAGCATTTT. The full variable domain, in which reference TRBV19 and TRBJ1-5 provide the parts outside the CDR3, is DGGITQSPKYLFRKEGQNVTLSCEQNLNHDAMYWYRQDPGQGLRLIYYSQIVNDFQKGDIAEGYSVSREKKESFPLTVTSAQKNPTAFYLCASSRQGASNQPQHFGDGTRLSIL.

The chain links TRBV6-2 or TRBV6-3 to TRBJ2-2; 11 bases align to TRBD2. The V segment lost 5 bases and the J segment 0 bases; nucleotides outside the gene matches: 11. The length of the CDR3 is 19 residues. Germline-derived CDR1 and CDR2 are MNHEY and SVGEGT. The CDR3: CASSKPTSGALANTGELFF. CDR3 coding DNA: TGTGCCAGCAGTAAGCCGACTAGCGGGGCCCTCGCGAACACCGGGGAGCTGTTTTTT.

The J gene is TRBJ2-3, the V gene TRBV28, with a possible D match to TRBD2 (6 bases). Per the germline V gene, CDR1 is MDHEN and CDR2 is SYDVKM. The CDR3 covers 14 residues. Trimming cost V 6 bases and J 1 base, with 11 bases left between them. This CDR3 is CASRTRLGTDTQYF. CDR3 nucleotides: TGTGCCAGCAGAACTCGACTAGGCACAGATACGCAGTATTTT. Looking up the rest from reference TRBV28 and TRBJ2-3 gives the full variable domain: DVKVTQSSRYLVKRTGEKVFLECVQDMDHENMFWYRQDPGLGLRLIYFSYDVKMKEKGDIPEGYSVSREKKERFSLILESASTNQTSMYLCASRTRLGTDTQYFGPGTRLTVL.

J is TRBJ2-2 and V is TRBV11-3; weak D call: TRBD2 (5 bases). The V gene lost 1 base and the J gene lost 7 bases, with 16 bases spanning the gap. From germline, CDR1 is SGHNT and CDR2 YENEEA. The CDR3 spans 16 residues. CDR3 in amino acids: CASSLGSLAYGGELFF. The CDR3 DNA sequence: TGTGCCAGCAGCTTAGGATCTCTAGCTTACGGCGGGGAGCTGTTTTTT.

The rearrangement joins TRBV7-2 to TRBJ1-1; D possibly corresponds to TRBD1 (6 bases). Trimming removed 5 bases at V and 0 bases at J, with 7 bases between. Germline V gene data show CDR1 as SGHTA and CDR2 as FQGNSA. The CDR3 consists of 13 residues. This CDR3 reads CASSTGLNTEAFF. The CDR3 nucleotides are TGTGCCAGCAGCACAGGGCTGAACACTGAAGCTTTCTTT.